The 18 T cell receptor beta chains below all came from one sample that was sequenced in a study of T cell responses to AZD1222 COVID-19 vaccine. Assay used: immunoSEQ multiplex PCR; TCRdb lists only in-frame clones, some missing. The sample shows about 48,000 clones, about 86% of them seen only once. The material sequenced was peripheral blood, taken 28 days after the second AZD1222 dose. Every receptor here comes from an adult who received the AZD1222 COVID-19 vaccine.

V and J are TRBV9 and TRBJ2-3; 7 bases fit TRBD2. The V gene end was trimmed by 4 bases and the J gene end by 1 base; junction bases not matched to a gene: 6. This CDR3 has 15 amino acids. Germline CDR1 reads SGDLS; CDR2 reads YYNGEE. Here the CDR3 DNA reads TGTGCCAGCAGCCCGTACCTAGCGGGCACAGATACGCAGTATTTT. Its protein product is CASSPYLAGTDTQYF.

This clone was counted a single time. This chain joins TRBV3-1 (or the pseudogene TRBV3-2) and TRBJ1-5; no clear D. The CDR3 has 12 residues. Germline-derived CDR1 and CDR2 are LGHDT and YNNKEL (reference sequence). The V and J ends lost 1 base and 5 bases respectively, with 3 bases between them. CDR3 DNA sequence: TGTGCCAGCAGCCAAGCCGATCAGCCCCAGCATTTT. Translating gives CASSQADQPQHF.

The chain joins TRBV14 to TRBJ2-3; D not resolved. Trimming cost V 4 bases and J 5 bases, with 10 bases left between them. Germline loops: CDR1 SGHDN, CDR2 FVKESK. The CDR3 length is 13 residues. For the CDR3, the DNA is TGTGCCAGCAGCCTGGCGGTAGGAGATACGCAGTATTTT. This gives the protein CASSLAVGDTQYF.

The CDR3 DNA follows: TGTGCCAGTAGTATAGATTCTGACGGATTCTACAATGAGCAGTTCTTC. Its protein is CASSIDSDGFYNEQFF. The rearrangement links TRBV19 to TRBJ2-1; D gene ambiguous. Trimming took off 0 bases at V and 3 bases at J, with 12 bases between the two ends. CDR3 length equals 16 residues. The germline CDR1 and CDR2 sequences are LNHDA and SQIVND (reference sequence).

This clone has only a few counts. The chain is built from TRBV27 and TRBJ1-5; TRBD1 is a possible D gene (6 bases). Germline CDR1 and CDR2: MNHEY and SMNVEV (reference sequence). The CDR3 length is 15 residues. V lost 6 bases to trimming and J lost 6 bases, with 18 bases between them. CDR3 sequence reads: CASSATGQRAQPQHF. In DNA form, the CDR3 reads TGTGCCAGCAGCGCTACGGGACAAAGGGCTCAGCCCCAGCATTTT.

The V call is TRBV2, the J call TRBJ2-1; 15 positions match TRBD2. With V trimmed by 5 bases and J by 4 bases, 3 bases remained unmatched. In germline, CDR1 is SNHLY, CDR2 FYNNEI. The CDR3 contains 16 residues. CDR3 sequence reads: CASSYGLAGGYNEQFF. CDR3 coding DNA: TGTGCCAGCAGTTACGGACTAGCGGGAGGGTACAATGAGCAGTTCTTC.

V and J are TRBV19 and TRBJ2-2; 9 bases map to TRBD1. The V and J ends lost 7 bases and 2 bases, in that order; junction bases with no gene match: 11. Germline V gene lookup returns CDR1 LNHDA and CDR2 SQIVND (reference sequence). This CDR3 comprises 17 residues. The CDR3 protein is CASTPLTGGGNTGELFF. CDR3 nucleotide sequence: TGTGCCAGTACTCCCCTGACAGGGGGAGGCAACACCGGGGAGCTGTTTTTT.

This sequence joins TRBV7-3 and TRBJ1-1, with D possibly being TRBD1 (6 bases). Germline V gives CDR1 SGHTA, CDR2 FQGTGA. V lost 4 bases, J lost 1 base, and 7 bases lay in between. This CDR3 region has 13 residues. Here the CDR3 reads CASSSQGNTEAFF. CDR3 sequence (DNA): TGTGCCAGCAGCTCACAGGGGAACACTGAAGCTTTCTTT.

This clone was counted once. The chain recombines TRBV27 with TRBJ2-2; TRBD1 agrees at 10 bases. The CDR3 consists of 15 residues. From germline, CDR1 is MNHEY and CDR2 SMNVEV (reference sequence). J gave up 2 bases and V 9 bases, and 6 bases lay outside the gene matches. CDR3 region: CASRGQGINTGELFF. The CDR3 DNA reads TGTGCCAGTCGGGGACAGGGGATAAACACCGGGGAGCTGTTTTTT.

The rearrangement uses TRBV29-1 and TRBJ1-2; possible D gene TRBD1, 6 bases. With 6 bases removed from V and 5 bases from J, the gap between germline ends came to 13 bases. The length of the CDR3 is 12 residues. Germline lookup yields CDR1 SQVTM and CDR2 ANQGSEA. The chain's CDR3 is CSVQGGTYGYTF. The CDR3 nucleotides are TGCAGCGTCCAAGGGGGGACTTATGGCTACACCTTC.

The genes are TRBV5-1 and TRBJ2-3, with no clear D. Trimming took off 0 bases at V and 1 base at J, with 12 bases between the two ends. CDR1 and CDR2 from the germline V gene are SGHRS and YFSETQ. CDR3 length: 16 residues. The DNA for the CDR3 is TGCGCCAGCAGCTTGGCCCTGGCCCAGCGCACAGATACGCAGTATTTT. Protein product: CASSLALAQRTDTQYF.

The J gene is TRBJ1-1, the V gene TRBV11-2; TRBD1 aligns across 7 bases. The germline gives CDR1 SGHAT, CDR2 FQNNGV. Trimming removed 6 bases from V and 2 bases from J; junction bases left unmatched: 3. The CDR3 runs to 13 residues. The CDR3 region is CASSRQGNTEAFF. The DNA of the CDR3 is TGTGCCAGCAGTCGACAGGGAAACACTGAAGCTTTCTTT.

The V and J genes are TRBV6-5 and TRBJ1-4; 9 bases are shared with TRBD1. The V segment lost 0 bases and the J segment 5 bases; nucleotides outside the gene matches: 1. CDR1 and CDR2 from the germline V gene are MNHEY and SVGAGI. The CDR3 extends over 15 amino acids. CDR3 DNA sequence: TGTGCCAGCAGTTACTCCGGGACAGGGAATGAAAAACTGTTTTTT. Translating gives CASSYSGTGNEKLFF.

The chain links TRBV2 to TRBJ2-7, with D perhaps given as TRBD1 or TRBD2 (5 bases each). V lost 2 bases and J 3 bases, leaving 23 bases between the germline ends. CDR1 is SNHLY, CDR2 FYNNEI, per germline. This CDR3 contains 18 residues. CDR3 sequence (DNA): TGTGCCAGCAGTGAAACGGGACCTGGATCTGGAGTATACTACGAGCAGTACTTC. It specifies CASSETGPGSGVYYEQYF. The full variable domain, completed using reference TRBV2 and TRBJ2-7, is EPEVTQTPSHQVTQMGQEVILRCVPISNHLYFYWYRQILGQKVEFLVSFYNNEISEKSEIFDDQFSVERPDGSNFTLKIRSTKLEDSAMYFCASSETGPGSGVYYEQYFGPGTRLTVT.

This chain connects TRBV19 to TRBJ2-7; unclear D gene. Germline CDR1 is LNHDA and CDR2 is SQIVND (reference sequence). The V end lost 7 bases, the J end lost 10 bases, and 8 bases lay between the germline ends. The CDR3 covers 9 residues. CDR3 in DNA: TGTGCCAGTACCGGATTTCAGTACTTC. Its protein is CASTGFQYF. The entire variable domain, with the rest obtained from reference TRBV19 and TRBJ2-7, is as follows: DGGITQSPKYLFRKEGQNVTLSCEQNLNHDAMYWYRQDPGQGLRLIYYSQIVNDFQKGDIAEGYSVSREKKESFPLTVTSAQKNPTAFYLCASTGFQYFGPGTRLTVT.

The CDR3 sequence: CASSLAGQGGQYF. The CDR3 region has the DNA TGTGCCAGCAGTTTGGCCGGACAGGGAGGGCAGTACTTC. V is TRBV12-3 or TRBV12-4 and J is TRBJ2-7; 8 bases agree with TRBD1. The CDR3 covers 13 residues. V lost 3 bases and J lost 9; bases outside the gene matches: 7.

This chain joins TRBV12-3 or TRBV12-4 and TRBJ2-1, with D tentatively TRBD2 (5 bases). The germline V and J ends were trimmed by 6 bases and 5 bases, with 11 bases remaining between them. There are 13 residues in the CDR3. The CDR3: CASSRGNNNEQFF. The CDR3 DNA sequence: TGTGCCAGCAGCCGGGGAAATAACAATGAGCAGTTCTTC.

The chain uses TRBV9 and TRBJ2-7; TRBD2 might be the D (6 bases). Trimming removed 2 bases from V and 3 bases from J, with 15 bases in between. The CDR3 runs 15 residues. In germline, CDR1 is SGDLS, CDR2 YYNGEE. The CDR3, as DNA: TGTGCCAGCAGCGTCCGGGACTCAAATTACTACGAGCAGTACTTC. It encodes CASSVRDSNYYEQYF.